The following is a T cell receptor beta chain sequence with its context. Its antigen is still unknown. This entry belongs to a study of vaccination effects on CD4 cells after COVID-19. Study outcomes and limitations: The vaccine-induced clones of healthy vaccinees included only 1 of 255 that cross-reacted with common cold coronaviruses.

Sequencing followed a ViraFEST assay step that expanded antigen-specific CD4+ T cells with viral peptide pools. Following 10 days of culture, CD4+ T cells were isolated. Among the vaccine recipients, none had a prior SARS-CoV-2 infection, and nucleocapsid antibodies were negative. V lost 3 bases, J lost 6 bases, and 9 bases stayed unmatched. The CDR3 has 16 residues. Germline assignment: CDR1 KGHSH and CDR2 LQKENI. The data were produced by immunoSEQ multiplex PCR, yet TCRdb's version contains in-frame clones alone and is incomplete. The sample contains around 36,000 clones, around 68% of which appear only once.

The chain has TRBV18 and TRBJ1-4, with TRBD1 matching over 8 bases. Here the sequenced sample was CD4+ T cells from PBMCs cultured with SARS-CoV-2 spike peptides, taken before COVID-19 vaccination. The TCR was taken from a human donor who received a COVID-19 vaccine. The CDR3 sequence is CASSPATGADYEKLFF. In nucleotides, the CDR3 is TGTGCCAGCTCACCCGCGACAGGGGCGGACTATGAAAAACTGTTTTTT.